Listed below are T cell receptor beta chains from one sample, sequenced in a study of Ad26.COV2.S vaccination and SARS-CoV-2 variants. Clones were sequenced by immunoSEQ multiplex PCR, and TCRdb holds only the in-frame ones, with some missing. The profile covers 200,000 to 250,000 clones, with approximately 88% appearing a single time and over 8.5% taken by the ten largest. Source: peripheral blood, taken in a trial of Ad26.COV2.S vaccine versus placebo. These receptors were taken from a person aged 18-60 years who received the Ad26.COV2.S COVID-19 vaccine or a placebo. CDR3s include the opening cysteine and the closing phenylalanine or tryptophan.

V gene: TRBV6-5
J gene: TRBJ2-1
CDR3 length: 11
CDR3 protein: CASSRGVEQFF

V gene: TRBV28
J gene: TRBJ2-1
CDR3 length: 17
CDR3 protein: CASIEVGTGAPYNEQFF

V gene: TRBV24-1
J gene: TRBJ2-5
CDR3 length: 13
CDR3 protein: CATSLQGRETQYF

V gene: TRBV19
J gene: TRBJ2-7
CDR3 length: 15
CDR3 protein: CASSTGAGDPYEQYF

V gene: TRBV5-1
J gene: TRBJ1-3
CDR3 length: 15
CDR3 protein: CASSPSFGVGNTIYF

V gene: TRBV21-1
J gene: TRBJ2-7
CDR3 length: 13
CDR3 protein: CASRRRGKGEQYF

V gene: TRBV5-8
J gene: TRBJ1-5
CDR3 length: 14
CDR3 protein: CASSLGVGNQPQHF

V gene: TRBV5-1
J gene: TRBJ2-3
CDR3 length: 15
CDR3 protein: CASSLVGSSTDTQYF

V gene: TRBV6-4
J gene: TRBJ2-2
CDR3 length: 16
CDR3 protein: CASAEGGGPNTGELFF

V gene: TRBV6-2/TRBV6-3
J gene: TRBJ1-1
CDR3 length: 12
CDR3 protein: CASSDPNTEAFF

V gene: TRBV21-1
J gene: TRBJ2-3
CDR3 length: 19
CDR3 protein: CASSGPGTSGRLGTDTQYF

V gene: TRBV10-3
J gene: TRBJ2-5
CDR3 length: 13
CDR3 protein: CAISDSSFGTQYF

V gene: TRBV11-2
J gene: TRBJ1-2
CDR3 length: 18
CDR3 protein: CASSFGTGASRVMTGYTF

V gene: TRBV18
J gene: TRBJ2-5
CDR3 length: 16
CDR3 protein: CASSPPGGAFQETQYF

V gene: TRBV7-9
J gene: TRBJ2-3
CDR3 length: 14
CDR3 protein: CASSGQDSADTQYF

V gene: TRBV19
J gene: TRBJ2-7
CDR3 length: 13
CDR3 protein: CASSVGRGYEQYF

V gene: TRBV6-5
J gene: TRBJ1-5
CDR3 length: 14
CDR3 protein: CASSSGQGNQPQHF

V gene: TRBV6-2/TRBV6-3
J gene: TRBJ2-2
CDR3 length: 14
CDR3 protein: CASSWGQNTGELFF

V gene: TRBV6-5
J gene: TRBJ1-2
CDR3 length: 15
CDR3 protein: CASGTRPTGGARYTF

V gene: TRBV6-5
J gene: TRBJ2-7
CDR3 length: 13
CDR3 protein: CASSRTSLSEQYF

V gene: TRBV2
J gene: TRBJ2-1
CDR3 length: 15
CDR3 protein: CASSESGGIYNEQFF

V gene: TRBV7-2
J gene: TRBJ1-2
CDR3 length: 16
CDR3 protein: CASSLASPTNRYGYTF

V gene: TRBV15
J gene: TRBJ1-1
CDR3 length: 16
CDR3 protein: CATSRDPDRENTEAFF

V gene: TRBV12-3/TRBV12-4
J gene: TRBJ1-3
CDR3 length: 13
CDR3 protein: CASRTASGNTIYF

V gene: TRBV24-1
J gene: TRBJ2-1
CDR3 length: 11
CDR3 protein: CATSELFEQFF

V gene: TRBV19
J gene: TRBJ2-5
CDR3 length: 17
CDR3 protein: CASSIRTSGSTQETQYF

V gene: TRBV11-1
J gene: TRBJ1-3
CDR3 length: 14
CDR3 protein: CASSFREPGNTIYF

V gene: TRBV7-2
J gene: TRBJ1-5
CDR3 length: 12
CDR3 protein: CASSVYNQPQHF

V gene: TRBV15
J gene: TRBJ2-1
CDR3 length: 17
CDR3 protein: CATSSGRDISSYNEQFF

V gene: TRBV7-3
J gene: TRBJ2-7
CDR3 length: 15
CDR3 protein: CASSPQRGVNYEQYF

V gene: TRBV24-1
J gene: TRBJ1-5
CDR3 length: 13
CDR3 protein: CATSDEGPEPQHF

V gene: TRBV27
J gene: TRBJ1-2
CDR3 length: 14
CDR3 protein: CASSPTGDRKVYTF

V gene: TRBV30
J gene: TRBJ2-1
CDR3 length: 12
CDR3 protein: CAHGGSVGEQFF

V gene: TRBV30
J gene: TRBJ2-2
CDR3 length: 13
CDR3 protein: CASGTGHTGELFF

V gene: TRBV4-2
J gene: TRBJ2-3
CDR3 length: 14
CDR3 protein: CASSQEIGGDTQYF

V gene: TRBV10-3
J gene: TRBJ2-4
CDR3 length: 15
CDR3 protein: CAISPSRLAKNIQYF

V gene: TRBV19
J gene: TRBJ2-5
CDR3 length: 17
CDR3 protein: CASSIDGGAGQGKTQYF

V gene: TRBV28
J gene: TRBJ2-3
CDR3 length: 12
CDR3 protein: CASSGTPDTQYF

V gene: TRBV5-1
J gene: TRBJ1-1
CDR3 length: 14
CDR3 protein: CASSPQTLSTEAFF

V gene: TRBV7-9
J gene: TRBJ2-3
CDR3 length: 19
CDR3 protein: CASSLPAGTSGQSTDTQYF

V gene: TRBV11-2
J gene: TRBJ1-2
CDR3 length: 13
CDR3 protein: CASSSQANYGYTF

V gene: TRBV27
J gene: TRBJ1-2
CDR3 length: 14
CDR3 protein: CASTRMGGRDGYTF

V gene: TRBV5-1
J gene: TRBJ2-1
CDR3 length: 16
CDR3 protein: CASSLQVLGSGLQQFF

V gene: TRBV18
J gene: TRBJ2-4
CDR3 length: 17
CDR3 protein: CASSPPPGQGVKNIQYF

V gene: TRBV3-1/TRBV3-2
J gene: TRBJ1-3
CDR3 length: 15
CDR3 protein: CASSADRDFRNTIYF

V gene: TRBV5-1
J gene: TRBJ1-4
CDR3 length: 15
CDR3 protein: CASSFSVATNEKLFF

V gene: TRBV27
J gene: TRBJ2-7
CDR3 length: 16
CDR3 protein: CASSFPAKDGSYEQYF

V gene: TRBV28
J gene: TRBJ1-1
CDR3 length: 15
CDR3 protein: CASSLLDSMNTEAFF

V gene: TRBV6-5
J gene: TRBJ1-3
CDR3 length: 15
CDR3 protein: CASSPLGGAGNTIYF

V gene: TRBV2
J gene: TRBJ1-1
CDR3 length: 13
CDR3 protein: CASSEALQVEAFF

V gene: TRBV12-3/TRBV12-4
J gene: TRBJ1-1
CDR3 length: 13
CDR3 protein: CASSLGLSTEAFF

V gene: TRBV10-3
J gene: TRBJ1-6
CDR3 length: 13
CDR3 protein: CASKWGEESPLHF

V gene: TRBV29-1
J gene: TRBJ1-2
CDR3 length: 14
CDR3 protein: CSVEGGTGYYGYTF

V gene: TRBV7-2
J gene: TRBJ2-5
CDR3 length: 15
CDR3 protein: CASSSTGRGRETQYF

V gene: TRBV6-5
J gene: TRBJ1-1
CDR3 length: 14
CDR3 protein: CASSSLTGNTEAFF

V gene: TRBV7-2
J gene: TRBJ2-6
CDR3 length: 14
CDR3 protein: CASRRTGTSNVLTF

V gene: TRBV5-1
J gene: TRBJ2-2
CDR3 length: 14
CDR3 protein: CASFWGTNTGELFF

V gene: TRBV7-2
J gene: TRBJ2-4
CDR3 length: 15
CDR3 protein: CASSLAGGAKNIQYF

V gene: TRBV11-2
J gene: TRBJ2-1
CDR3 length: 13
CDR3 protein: CASSSRGGTEQFF